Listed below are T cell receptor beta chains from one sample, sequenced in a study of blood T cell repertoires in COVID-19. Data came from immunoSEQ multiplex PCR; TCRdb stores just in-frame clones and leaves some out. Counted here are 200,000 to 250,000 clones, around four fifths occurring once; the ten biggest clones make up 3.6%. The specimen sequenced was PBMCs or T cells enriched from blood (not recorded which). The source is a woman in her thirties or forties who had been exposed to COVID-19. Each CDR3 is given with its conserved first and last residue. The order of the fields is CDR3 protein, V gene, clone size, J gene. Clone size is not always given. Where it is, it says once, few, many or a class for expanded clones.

CASRTDRGRRAEAFF TRBV7-3 . TRBJ1-1
CASTPGGFLNTEAFF TRBV5-1 . TRBJ1-1
CASSLLDGTEAFF TRBV5-5 . TRBJ1-1
CASSLPGHPPPYEQYF TRBV4-3 once TRBJ2-7
CASSEDRANEKLFF TRBV2 . TRBJ1-4
CASSLRDVYQPQHF TRBV7-8 . TRBJ1-5
CASSANRGEGEQFF TRBV7-3 once TRBJ2-1
CASSPGTLSEQYF TRBV18 once TRBJ2-7
CASSLERAGPNEKLFF TRBV7-9 few TRBJ1-4
CASSGQGYGYTF TRBV6-5 . TRBJ1-2
CASSITSGGPYEQYF TRBV19 many TRBJ2-7
CASKPGTASNYGYTF TRBV6-5 . TRBJ1-2
CASSDGQGKQYF TRBV11-1 . TRBJ2-7
CASRPQPGQPQHF TRBV21-1 once TRBJ1-5
CSAATGGQPQHF TRBV29-1 . TRBJ1-5
CASSLTGTGGSPLHF TRBV7-2 few TRBJ1-6
CASRQGLDYGYTF TRBV19 . TRBJ1-2